The sequence of this T cell receptor beta chain was determined in a study of cytomegalovirus exposure and HLA in healthy donors. Findings of the study overall: Judged likely to be a sequencing artifact was a cluster of highly shared sequence variants.

CDR3 length: 16 residues. Losses at the gene ends were 5 bases for V and 8 bases for J; bases not matched to a gene: 16. Looked up from germline, CDR1 is MDHEN and CDR2 is SYDVKM. This PCR relied on a set of 60 Vbeta primers and 13 Jbeta primers. Measured with immunoSEQ multiplex PCR; TCRdb has only the in-frame clones, and not every one. The repertoire consists of 97,000 or so clones, with roughly 60% occurring once and the leading ten covering about 4.4%. On this clone: The antigen is unknown.

The sample comprised PBMCs. The V call is TRBV28, the J call TRBJ1-2, with 8 bases matching TRBD1. This TCR was recovered from a human donor in good health. The CDR3 loop is CASSPTGERSTGGYTF. The CDR3 region has the DNA TGTGCCAGCAGTCCGACAGGGGAAAGGAGTACGGGAGGCTACACCTTC.